This T cell receptor (beta chain) was retrieved from a study of neoadjuvant nivolumab and ipilimumab in lung cancer. Whole-study findings and limits: Pathologic regression was not significantly tied to TCR clonality. Only two of four nivolumab-treated tumors gained richness and clonality by surgery. Blood richness before therapy tracked richness in tumors resected after neoadjuvant therapy.

In regard to this clone: Antigen unknown.

Libraries were prepared by immunoSEQ multiplex PCR; TCRdb keeps only in-frame clonotypes and omits some of them. The table lists 13,000 or so clones, 95% of them singletons, with 2% to 3% in the top ten. The CDR3 length is 15 residues. The V gene's germline CDR1 is SSHAT and CDR2 FNYEAQ (reference sequence). Trimming took 7 bases from V and 8 from J, leaving 23 bases between them. The sample was peripheral blood, taken after neoadjuvant nivolumab, alone or with ipilimumab, at or shortly before surgery. This sequence joins TRBV7-7 and TRBJ2-5, with D possibly TRBD2 on 7 matching bases. The source is an adult with non-small cell lung cancer. CDR3 residues: CASTLPQGPGGTQYF. CDR3 DNA: TGTGCCAGCACCCTCCCACAGGGTCCGGGAGGCACCCAGTACTTC. The variable domain in full, with the rest retrieved from reference TRBV7-7 and TRBJ2-5, is GAGVSQSPRYKVTKRGQDVTLRCDPISSHATLYWYQQALGQGPEFLTYFNYEAQPDKSGLPSDRFSAERPEGSISTLTIQRTEQRDSAMYRCASTLPQGPGGTQYFGPGTRLLVL.